Following are 27 T cell receptor beta chains from one sample sequenced in a study of blood T cell repertoires in COVID-19. The assay was immunoSEQ multiplex PCR, and TCRdb's table has in-frame clones only and misses some. The table lists 95,000 to 110,000 clones, more than 80% of them singletons. Input material: peripheral blood. Receptor source: a human donor in a cohort sampled during active COVID-19.

The rearrangement uses TRBV7-2 and TRBJ2-5; TRBD1 aligns across 9 bases. V was pared by 5 bases and J by 5 bases, with 6 bases of the junction left unmatched. The CDR3 has 14 amino acids. CDR1 SGHTA and CDR2 FQGNSA come from the germline V gene. The CDR3 coding sequence is TGTGCCAGCAGCCCCGGGACAGGGACGGAGACCCAGTACTTC. It is translated as CASSPGTGTETQYF.

The J gene is TRBJ1-2, the V gene TRBV3-1 (or the pseudogene TRBV3-2); the D gene is possibly TRBD1 (5 bases). Trimming cost V 2 bases and J 5 bases, with 12 bases left between them. Per germline, CDR1 LGHDT and CDR2 YNNKEL (reference sequence). This CDR3 region has 14 residues. This CDR3 is CASSQSGGFYGYTF. The CDR3 bases are TGTGCCAGCAGCCAATCCGGGGGTTTTTATGGCTACACCTTC.

The rearrangement joins TRBV7-3 to TRBJ2-2; D ambiguous. Germline V CDR1 and CDR2: SGHTA, FQGTGA. The CDR3 extends over 13 amino acids. Trimming cost V 6 bases and J 4 bases, with 9 bases left between them. In DNA form, the CDR3 reads TGTGCCAGCAGTCGTTTGAGCACCGGGGAGCTGTTTTTT. Its protein is CASSRLSTGELFF.

The chain couples TRBV5-4 to TRBJ2-1; 14 nucleotides agree with TRBD2. The CDR3 is 16 amino acids. V was clipped by 4 bases and J by 4 bases; unmatched bases: 4. Germline V gives CDR1 SGHNT, CDR2 YYREEE (reference sequence). The CDR3 region has the DNA TGTGCCAGCAGCCCCGGGACTAGCGGGGGATACAATGAGCAGTTCTTC. This gives the protein CASSPGTSGGYNEQFF.

V and J are TRBV29-1 and TRBJ2-7, with a possible D match to TRBD1 (5 bases). V was clipped by 4 bases and J by 2 bases, with 9 bases between them. The CDR3 is 12 amino acids. Germline V lookup: CDR1 SQVTM, CDR2 ANQGSEA. CDR3 in amino acids: CSVVQGTYEQYF. CDR3 DNA: TGCAGCGTTGTGCAGGGAACCTACGAGCAGTACTTC.

This chain links TRBV10-3 with TRBJ2-5; a weak D match, TRBD2 (7 bases). V was pared by 8 bases and J by 1 base, with 11 bases between. CDR1 and CDR2 from the germline V gene are ENHRY and SYGVKD. The CDR3 is made up of 13 amino acids. The CDR3: CAISAGAQETQYF. The DNA of the CDR3 is TGTGCCATCTCGGCGGGGGCCCAAGAGACCCAGTACTTC.

The rearrangement joins TRBV9 to TRBJ2-3; D is perhaps TRBD1 (5 bases). The CDR3 is made up of 15 amino acids. Germline V gives CDR1 SGDLS, CDR2 YYNGEE. Trimming removed 2 bases from V and 4 bases from J, with 14 bases in between. The CDR3 sequence: CASSVQVGLADTQYF. The DNA of the CDR3 is TGTGCCAGCAGCGTCCAGGTGGGGCTTGCAGATACGCAGTATTTT.

The genes are TRBV5-6 and TRBJ2-1; maybe TRBD2 (6 bases). Looked up from germline, CDR1 is SGHDT and CDR2 is YYEEEE. The V gene lost 5 bases and the J gene lost 10 bases, with 10 bases spanning the gap. The CDR3 consists of 11 residues. CDR3 bases: TGTGCCAGCAGAGCGAGCGGGGAGCAGTTCTTC. Protein product: CASRASGEQFF.

The CDR3 region has the DNA TGTGCCAGCAGCCCCAAGGGGGACACCATATATTTT. Translation gives CASSPKGDTIYF. The chain uses TRBV11-2 and TRBJ1-3; D possibly corresponds to TRBD1 (6 bases). This CDR3 has 12 amino acids. The V end lost 5 bases, the J end lost 8 bases, and 10 bases lay between the germline ends. Per germline, CDR1 SGHAT and CDR2 FQNNGV. Supplemented by reference TRBV11-2 and TRBJ1-3, the full variable domain reads EAGVAQSPRYKIIEKRQSVAFWCNPISGHATLYWYQQILGQGPKLLIQFQNNGVVDDSQLPKDRFSAERLKGVDSTLKIQPAKLEDSAVYLCASSPKGDTIYFGEGSWLTVV.

The V gene is TRBV10-3, the J gene TRBJ2-2; D is perhaps TRBD2 (5 bases). CDR3 length: 14 amino acids. V lost 6 bases to trimming and J lost 5 bases, with 13 bases between them. From germline, CDR1 is ENHRY and CDR2 SYGVKD. CDR3 sequence (DNA): TGTGCCATCAGAAGGGCCCCGGGGACCGGGGAGCTGTTTTTT. As protein: CAIRRAPGTGELFF.

The chain is built from TRBV6-7 and TRBJ1-1, with 7 bases aligning to TRBD1. TRBV6-7 is annotated as an ORF whose role is uncertain. Germline trimming cut 2 bases from V and 0 bases from J; bases unmatched to any gene: 15. This CDR3 region has 19 residues. The CDR3 coding sequence is TGTGCCAGCAGTTACAGGGCCGGGGACAGCCCGTTCTTGAACACTGAAGCTTTCTTT. As protein: CASSYRAGDSPFLNTEAFF.

The chain has TRBV9 and TRBJ1-1, with a weak D call TRBD1 (5 bases). Trimming left V 3 bases short and J 5 bases short, with 17 bases between. Per germline, CDR1 SGDLS and CDR2 YYNGEE. The CDR3 contains 15 residues. The chain's CDR3 is CASSAQGMVGTEAFF. CDR3 DNA sequence: TGTGCCAGCAGCGCGCAGGGTATGGTGGGAACTGAAGCTTTCTTT.

This chain joins TRBV5-4 and TRBJ2-2, with 10 positions matching TRBD2. J gave up 6 bases and V 2 bases, and 10 bases lay outside the gene matches. The length of the CDR3 is 17 residues. Germline V gives CDR1 SGHNT, CDR2 YYREEE (reference sequence). CDR3 in amino acids: CASSLLAGSGRAGELFF. In DNA form, the CDR3 reads TGTGCCAGCAGCTTACTAGCGGGGTCAGGCCGCGCCGGGGAGCTGTTTTTT.

The CDR3 here is CASSQDRSGNTIYF. CDR3 nucleotide sequence: TGTGCCAGCAGCCAGGACAGGTCTGGAAACACCATATATTTT. The V gene is TRBV7-8, the J gene TRBJ1-3; TRBD1 matches 7 bases. This CDR3 is built from 14 residues. CDR1 SGHVS and CDR2 FQNEAQ come from the germline V gene. Trimming cost V 5 bases and J 1 base; bases outside gene matches: 2.

This clone has just a few counts. This chain connects TRBV19 to TRBJ1-2; the D gene is possibly TRBD1 (5 bases). Germline loops: CDR1 LNHDA, CDR2 SQIVND (reference sequence). This CDR3 has 14 amino acids. V lost 7 bases to trimming and J lost 8 bases, with 20 bases between them. CDR3 sequence: CASTAQTVGAGYTF. The DNA of the CDR3 is TGTGCCAGTACGGCCCAGACAGTCGGTGCGGGCTACACCTTC.

V is TRBV10-3 and J is TRBJ1-2; TRBD1 agrees at 7 bases. The germline V gene has CDR1 ENHRY and CDR2 SYGVKD. The CDR3 spans 14 residues. With 6 bases clipped from V and 3 bases from J, the junction kept 7 bases outside the gene matches. The DNA of the CDR3 is TGTGCCATCAGCGTCTCCGGACAGGACTATGGCTACACCTTC. Residues: CAISVSGQDYGYTF.

The rearrangement joins TRBV5-6 to TRBJ2-5; TRBD2 is a possible D gene (5 bases). Looked up from germline, CDR1 is SGHDT and CDR2 is YYEEEE. The CDR3 runs to 13 residues. V was clipped by 3 bases and J by 6 bases, with 12 bases between them. CDR3 amino acids: CASSSVGEQTQYF. The CDR3 coding sequence is TGTGCCAGCAGCTCAGTCGGGGAGCAGACCCAGTACTTC.

A remark on this clone: At the DNA level, this CDR3 is encoded by other sequences in the same sample as well. The chain combines TRBV7-9 with TRBJ2-3; D might be TRBD2 (6 bases). Germline V gives CDR1 SEHNR, CDR2 FQNEAQ (reference sequence). V lost 8 bases and J 3 bases, leaving 18 bases between the germline ends. This CDR3 comprises 15 residues. The CDR3 DNA reads as TGTGCCAGCTCCCCTCGGGGGATTAGTACAGATACGCAGTATTTT. Translating it yields CASSPRGISTDTQYF.

A few counts support this clone. CDR3 nucleotide sequence: TGCGCCAGCAGCCAAGAGGCAGGGGACTATGGCTACACCTTC. Translated: CASSQEAGDYGYTF. The chain employs TRBV4-1 and TRBJ1-2, with a tentative D call TRBD1 (6 bases). Between the trimmed V and J ends, which lost 0 bases and 3 bases, there was a span of 8 bases. Germline CDR1 reads MGHRA; CDR2 reads YSYEKL. The CDR3 extends over 14 amino acids.

V gene TRBV7-8 combines with J gene TRBJ1-1; D call uncertain. The CDR3 runs 14 residues. V was trimmed by 6 bases and J by 0 bases, leaving 11 bases between them. Germline values: CDR1 SGHVS, CDR2 FQNEAQ. The CDR3 region is CASRSNAMNTEAFF. For the CDR3, the DNA is TGTGCCAGCAGGTCTAATGCTATGAACACTGAAGCTTTCTTT.

The chain has TRBV11-2 and TRBJ2-7; TRBD2 might be the D (6 bases). Trimming removed 6 bases at V and 7 bases at J, with 25 bases between. The CDR3 totals 16 residues. Per the germline V gene, CDR1 is SGHAT and CDR2 is FQNNGV. CDR3 nucleotides: TGTGCCAGCAGTTTCCCCAGCGGGTCAACCCCGGGAGAGCAGTACTTC. Translation: CASSFPSGSTPGEQYF.

The chain links TRBV29-1 to TRBJ2-1; 7 bases fit TRBD1. The length of the CDR3 is 14 residues. J gave up 13 bases and V 4 bases, and 16 bases lay outside the gene matches. Germline CDR1 and CDR2: SQVTM and ANQGSEA. CDR3 loop: CSVGPGQRDSIQFF. In DNA form, the CDR3 reads TGCAGCGTTGGCCCGGGACAGCGTGATAGCATACAGTTCTTC.

This clone was observed a single time. J is TRBJ2-1 and V is TRBV4-2; 10 positions match TRBD2. V was clipped by 1 base and J by 7 bases; unmatched bases: 7. From germline, CDR1 is LGHNA and CDR2 YNFKEQ. The CDR3 is 16 amino acids. The CDR3, as DNA: TGTGCCAGCAGCCAAGGTAGCGGGGGGCTCGATAATGAGCAGTTCTTC. Translation: CASSQGSGGLDNEQFF.

The chain recombines TRBV11-3 with TRBJ2-1, with 11 bases matching TRBD2. CDR3 size: 16 residues. V gave up 4 bases and J gave up 9 bases; unmatched junction bases: 11. The germline gives CDR1 SGHNT, CDR2 YENEEA. CDR3: CASSSLKLAGVSEQFF. CDR3 DNA sequence: TGTGCCAGCAGCTCCCTCAAACTAGCGGGGGTGTCTGAGCAGTTCTTC. Filled out from reference TRBV11-3 and TRBJ2-1, the complete variable domain reads EAGVVQSPRYKIIEKKQPVAFWCNPISGHNTLYWYLQNLGQGPELLIRYENEEAVDDSQLPKDRFSAERLKGVDSTLKIQPAELGDSAVYLCASSSLKLAGVSEQFFGPGTRLTVL.

The gene calls are TRBV3-1 (or the pseudogene TRBV3-2) and TRBJ2-3; the match to TRBD2 covers 8 bases. This CDR3 region has 17 residues. CDR1 and CDR2 from the germline V gene are LGHDT and YNNKEL (reference sequence). V dropped 4 bases and J dropped 0; count of bases not matched to a gene: 9. In DNA form, the CDR3 reads TGTGCCAGCAGCCCCAAGGCGGCGGGGGGAAGCACAGATACGCAGTATTTT. It specifies CASSPKAAGGSTDTQYF.

This rearrangement joins TRBV3-1 (or the pseudogene TRBV3-2) to TRBJ2-7; a weak D match, TRBD2 (5 bases). This CDR3 spans 16 amino acids. CDR1 is LGHDT, CDR2 YNNKEL, per germline (reference sequence). Trimming removed 4 bases from V and 0 bases from J, with 16 bases in between. The chain's CDR3 is CASSPPREAASYEQYF. Written as DNA, the CDR3 is TGTGCCAGCAGCCCACCCCGGGAAGCGGCCTCCTACGAGCAGTACTTC.

The chain combines TRBV2 with TRBJ2-4, with TRBD2 matching 8 bases. CDR3 size: 15 residues. Germline-derived CDR1 and CDR2 are SNHLY and FYNNEI. V dropped 10 bases and J dropped 6; count of bases not matched to a gene: 14. CDR3 in DNA: TGTGCCACCGGGGGTAGCGGGGCGCAGAGAAACATTCAGTACTTC. Translated, it gives CATGGSGAQRNIQYF.